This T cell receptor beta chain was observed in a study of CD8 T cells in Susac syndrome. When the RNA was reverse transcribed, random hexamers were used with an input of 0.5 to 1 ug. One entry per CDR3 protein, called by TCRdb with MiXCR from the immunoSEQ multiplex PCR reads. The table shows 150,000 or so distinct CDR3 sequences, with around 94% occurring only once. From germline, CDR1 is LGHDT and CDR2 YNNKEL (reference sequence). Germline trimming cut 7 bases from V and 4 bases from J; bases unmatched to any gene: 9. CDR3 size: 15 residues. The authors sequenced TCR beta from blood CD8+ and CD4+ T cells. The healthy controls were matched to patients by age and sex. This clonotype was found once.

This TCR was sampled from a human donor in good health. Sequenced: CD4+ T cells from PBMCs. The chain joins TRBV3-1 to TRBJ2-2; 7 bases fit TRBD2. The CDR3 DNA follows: TGTGCCAGCACCGACAGCGGGGTATCCACCGGGGAGCTGTTTTTT. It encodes CASTDSGVSTGELFF.